The 26 T cell receptor beta chains in this list originate from one sample, sequenced in a study of brain metastases from non-small cell lung cancer. Assay: immunoSEQ multiplex PCR; the TCRdb copy retains only in-frame clones and omits some. The profile shows about 350 clones, around 94% of them singletons. The sequencing sample was made of primary lung tumor tissue. These receptors all come from a donor at least 40 years old with non-small cell lung cancer.

This clone was detected only a few times. At the DNA level, this CDR3 is encoded by other sequences in the same sample as well. The chain couples TRBV27 to TRBJ2-1, with D unresolved. The CDR3 contains 13 residues. Trimming shortened V by 2 bases and J by 1 base, and 3 bases separated the two germline ends. Looked up from germline, CDR1 is MNHEY and CDR2 is SMNVEV (reference sequence). CDR3 sequence reads: CASSLSSYNEQFF. CDR3 sequence (DNA): TGTGCCAGCAGTTTAAGTTCCTACAATGAGCAGTTCTTC.

The gene calls are TRBV7-2 and TRBJ2-7; TRBD1 might be the D (6 bases). In germline, CDR1 is SGHTA, CDR2 FQGNSA. This CDR3 has 15 amino acids. V was trimmed by 3 bases and J by 1 base, leaving 13 bases between them. CDR3 in DNA: TGTGCCAGCAGCTTGTTCCGGGACATTTCCTACGAGCAGTACTTC. Translating it yields CASSLFRDISYEQYF.

J is TRBJ2-2 and V is TRBV14; 7 bases agree with TRBD2. The CDR3 contains 15 residues. V dropped 9 bases and J dropped 1; count of bases not matched to a gene: 8. Germline assignment: CDR1 SGHDN and CDR2 FVKESK. The CDR3 region has the DNA TGTGCCAGTAAATTTACTAGCGAGAACACCGGGGAGCTGTTTTTT. This sequence encodes CASKFTSENTGELFF.

The rearrangement uses TRBV19 and TRBJ2-2; D may be TRBD1 (7 bases). Trimming shortened V by 2 bases and J by 1 base, and 11 bases separated the two germline ends. Germline V gives CDR1 LNHDA, CDR2 SQIVND (reference sequence). CDR3 length equals 16 residues. The CDR3 DNA reads TGTGCCAGTAGTATATGGAGGGGGCAGAACACCGGGGAGCTGTTTTTT. As protein: CASSIWRGQNTGELFF.

This clone was observed once. The chain is built from TRBV5-5 and TRBJ1-1; D uncertain. The germline CDR1 and CDR2 sequences are SGHKS and YYEKEE (reference sequence). Trimming took 2 bases from V and 1 from J, leaving 9 bases between them. This CDR3 has 14 residues. The CDR3 protein is CASSFSGGNTEAFF. CDR3 in DNA: TGTGCCAGCAGCTTTTCCGGCGGGAACACTGAAGCTTTCTTT.

The genes are TRBV27 and TRBJ2-1; maybe TRBD2 (5 bases). Between the trimmed V and J ends, which lost 2 bases and 5 bases, there was a span of 7 bases. Germline CDR1 reads MNHEY; CDR2 reads SMNVEV (reference sequence). This CDR3 spans 13 amino acids. CDR3: CASSLGLHNEQFF. CDR3 nucleotide sequence: TGTGCCAGCAGTTTAGGACTTCACAATGAGCAGTTCTTC.

The chain has TRBV2 and TRBJ2-2; D gene uncertain. Trimming removed 1 base from V and 7 bases from J, with 4 bases in between. The CDR3 is 12 amino acids. Germline CDR1 SNHLY, CDR2 FYNNEI. CDR3 sequence (DNA): TGTGCCAGCAGTGAAGGGTACGGGGAGCTGTTTTTT. The encoded protein is CASSEGYGELFF.

This sequence joins TRBV27 and TRBJ2-1; no firm D call. Trimming stripped 2 bases from V and 5 bases from J, with 7 bases between. There are 13 residues in the CDR3. The V gene's germline CDR1 is MNHEY and CDR2 SMNVEV (reference sequence). CDR3 sequence: CASSLGVNNEQFF. The CDR3 DNA sequence: TGTGCCAGCAGTTTAGGGGTGAACAATGAGCAGTTCTTC.

The chain employs TRBV30 and TRBJ2-7; unclear D gene. V was pared by 4 bases and J by 3 bases, with 13 bases between. Germline loops: CDR1 GTSNPN, CDR2 SVGIG (reference sequence). The length of the CDR3 is 13 residues. The chain's CDR3 is CAWKAYLNYEQYF. CDR3 coding DNA: TGTGCCTGGAAGGCTTATCTAAACTACGAGCAGTACTTC.

In DNA, the CDR3 is TGTGCCAGCAGTTCCCGACAGGGGTCAGAAAAACTGTTTTTT. This sequence encodes CASSSRQGSEKLFF. The chain is built from TRBV6-5 and TRBJ1-4, with 8 bases fitting TRBD1. With V trimmed by 4 bases and J by 8 bases, 6 bases remained unmatched. The CDR3 extends over 14 amino acids. Per germline, CDR1 MNHEY and CDR2 SVGAGI.

Of note for this clone: The junction shows a germline mismatch at one end, possibly a read error. This chain links TRBV10-1 with TRBJ2-3, with 13 bases identical to TRBD2. Germline CDR1 reads WNHNN; CDR2 reads SYGVQD (reference sequence). This CDR3 comprises 16 residues. CDR3 region: CTSSEETSGRSDTQYF. The CDR3 DNA reads TGCACCAGCAGTGAAGAGACTAGCGGGAGGTCAGATACGCAGTATTTT.

As for this clone: The junction shows a germline mismatch at one end, possibly a read error. The V and J genes are TRBV6-2 or TRBV6-3 and TRBJ2-3; D uncertain. This CDR3 contains 11 residues. Germline CDR1 MNHEY, CDR2 SVGEGT. DNA for the CDR3: TGTGCCAGCAGTAACTCGGATACGCAGTATTTT. It encodes CASSNSDTQYF.

J is TRBJ2-5 and V is TRBV2; D unresolved. Trimming took 4 bases from V and 4 from J, leaving 4 bases between them. Germline assignment: CDR1 SNHLY and CDR2 FYNNEI. The CDR3 is 11 residues long. As DNA, the CDR3 is TGTGCCAGCAGTGGAAGAGAGACCCAGTACTTC. Its protein is CASSGRETQYF.

Comments on this clone: One end of the junction fails to match germline, which may point to a read error. V is TRBV29-1 and J is TRBJ2-5; TRBD2 might be the D (5 bases). Germline V gene data show CDR1 as SQVTM and CDR2 as ANQGSEA. The CDR3 length is 14 residues. The CDR3 bases are TGCAGTGTTGAAGAGGGCGGTCGTCGGGGGACCCAGTACTTC. Its protein is CSVEEGGRRGTQYF. Full variable domain (remainder filled in from reference TRBV29-1 and TRBJ2-5): SAVISQKPSRDICQRGTSLTIQCQVDSQVTMMFWYRQQPGQSLTLIATANQGSEATYESGFVIDKFPISRPNLTFSTLTVSNMSPEDSSIYLCSVEEGGRRGTQYFGPGTRLLVL.

The chain employs TRBV4-1 and TRBJ2-1; no clear D gene. Germline CDR1 reads MGHRA; CDR2 reads YSYEKL. The CDR3 is made up of 16 amino acids. Deletions cut 0 bases from V and 5 bases from J, with 14 bases between. DNA of the CDR3: TGCGCCAGCAGCCAAGAGGTCTCCTTAGTCAACAATGAGCAGTTCTTC. This translates into CASSQEVSLVNNEQFF.

This clone came up a few times. The chain uses TRBV9 and TRBJ1-6; TRBD1 agrees at 7 bases. The CDR3 sequence is 16 residues long. The ends lost 3 bases at V and 3 bases at J; junction bases unmatched: 6. CDR1 and CDR2 from the germline V gene are SGDLS and YYNGEE. The CDR3 DNA reads TGTGCCAGCAGCGAGGGAGACAGGGACTATAATTCACCCCTCCACTTT. Protein sequence: CASSEGDRDYNSPLHF.

The chain uses TRBV6-1 and TRBJ1-3; D gene uncertain. V lost 2 bases to trimming and J lost 0 bases, with 5 bases between them. CDR1 MNHNS and CDR2 SASEGT come from the germline V gene. CDR3 size: 14 residues. CDR3 loop: CASSEQNSGNTIYF. CDR3 nucleotides: TGTGCCAGCAGTGAACAAAACTCTGGAAACACCATATATTTT.

The chain combines TRBV7-3 with TRBJ2-5; D may be TRBD2 (6 bases). The V gene's germline CDR1 is SGHTA and CDR2 FQGTGA. Trimming took off 3 bases at V and 4 bases at J, with 9 bases between the two ends. This CDR3 is 13 amino acids long. DNA for the CDR3: TGTGCCAGCAGCTTCACCGGGGGAGAGACCCAGTACTTC. Protein product: CASSFTGGETQYF. The whole variable domain, filled in from reference TRBV7-3 and TRBJ2-5, reads GAGVSQTPSNKVTEKGKYVELRCDPISGHTALYWYRQSLGQGPEFLIYFQGTGAADDSGLPNDRFFAVRPEGSVSTLKIQRTERGDSAVYLCASSFTGGETQYFGPGTRLLVL.

V usage is TRBV28 and J usage is TRBJ1-2; 9 bases align to TRBD1. Germline CDR1 reads MDHEN; CDR2 reads SYDVKM. The CDR3 runs to 16 residues. Losses at the gene ends were 2 bases for V and 4 bases for J; bases not matched to a gene: 8. Here the CDR3 DNA reads TGTGCCAGCAGTTTAATCGGGACAGGGAAGACCTATGGCTACACCTTC. It translates to CASSLIGTGKTYGYTF.

Here the CDR3 DNA reads TGTGCCAGCAGCCAGGTCTCTGGCACTGAAGCTTTCTTT. It specifies CASSQVSGTEAFF. The chain uses TRBV11-3 and TRBJ1-1; no reliable D call. The CDR3 is 13 amino acids. V was clipped by 5 bases and J by 4 bases, with 11 bases between them. Germline V gives CDR1 SGHNT, CDR2 YENEEA.

The chain carries TRBV28 and TRBJ2-7; 11 bases map to TRBD2. This CDR3 spans 15 amino acids. The V gene's germline CDR1 is MDHEN and CDR2 SYDVKM. Germline trimming cut 6 bases from V and 5 bases from J; bases unmatched to any gene: 9. In DNA form, the CDR3 reads TGTGCCAGCAGCCCCGGGACTAGCGGCCACGACGAGCAGTACTTC. It translates to CASSPGTSGHDEQYF.

This chain connects TRBV6-5 to TRBJ2-7; perhaps TRBD2 as D (6 bases). In germline, CDR1 is MNHEY, CDR2 SVGAGI. The V end lost 8 bases, the J end lost 0 bases, and 14 bases lay between the germline ends. This CDR3 is built from 14 residues. For the CDR3, the DNA is TGTGCCAGCCGGCGGGGTGGGGGCTCCTACGAGCAGTACTTC. Translation gives CASRRGGGSYEQYF.

V usage is TRBV10-2 and J usage is TRBJ2-1, with 12 nucleotides matching TRBD2. Germline V gene data show CDR1 as WSHSY and CDR2 as SAAADI. V trimming: 6 bases; J trimming: 6 bases; junction bases outside the gene matches: 9. This CDR3 spans 16 amino acids. CDR3: CASSALAGGPRNEQFF. The CDR3 DNA reads as TGCGCCAGCAGCGCCCTAGCGGGAGGGCCCCGCAATGAGCAGTTCTTC.

This chain uses TRBV12-3 or TRBV12-4 with TRBJ2-3; D tentatively reads TRBD1 or TRBD2 (5 bases each). V gave up 8 bases and J gave up 6 bases, with 15 bases separating them. The CDR3 is 13 amino acids. The chain's CDR3 is CASGPGGEDTQYF. CDR3 nucleotide sequence: TGTGCCAGCGGTCCTGGGGGTGAGGATACGCAGTATTTT.

The genes are TRBV11-3 and TRBJ2-2; 9 bases agree with TRBD1. V lost 5 bases to trimming and J lost 5 bases; unmatched junction nucleotides: 6. In germline, CDR1 is SGHNT, CDR2 YENEEA. This CDR3 spans 15 amino acids. The CDR3 protein is CASSPGTGLTGELFF. The CDR3 nucleotides are TGTGCCAGCAGCCCCGGGACAGGGCTAACCGGGGAGCTGTTTTTT.

The rearrangement joins TRBV28 to TRBJ2-1, with D uncertain. The CDR3 is 11 amino acids. V lost 6 bases to trimming and J lost 3 bases, with 3 bases between them. Per germline, CDR1 MDHEN and CDR2 SYDVKM. The CDR3 region is CASSVYNEQFF. CDR3 DNA sequence: TGTGCCAGCAGCGTCTACAATGAGCAGTTCTTC.